Each of the 14 T cell receptor beta chains below was sequenced from the same sample in a study of blood T cell repertoires in COVID-19. The table came from immunoSEQ multiplex PCR; TCRdb's copy has only in-frame clones and leaves some out. The sample consists of around 250,000 clones, more than 70% of them appearing once. Sequencing used peripheral blood. The receptors here all came from a woman over 75 with COVID-19, enrolled during active disease.

V usage is TRBV19 and J usage is TRBJ1-2; tentatively, D is TRBD1 (5 bases). The CDR3 covers 13 residues. Per germline, CDR1 LNHDA and CDR2 SQIVND (reference sequence). Trimming pared 6 bases from V and 4 bases from J, leaving 12 bases between. The chain's CDR3 is CASRGPGGYGYTF. The DNA of the CDR3 is TGTGCCAGTAGAGGCCCCGGGGGCTATGGCTACACCTTC.

The chain has TRBV27 and TRBJ1-4; D is possibly TRBD1 (5 bases). The germline V gene has CDR1 MNHEY and CDR2 SMNVEV (reference sequence). V was pared by 2 bases and J by 6 bases, with 13 bases between. This CDR3 has 15 amino acids. CDR3 region: CASSLGSGPYEKLFF. CDR3 coding DNA: TGTGCCAGCAGTTTAGGATCAGGGCCTTATGAAAAACTGTTTTTT. Using reference TRBV27 and TRBJ1-4 for the parts outside the CDR3, the full variable domain is EAQVTQNPRYLITVTGKKLTVTCSQNMNHEYMSWYRQDPGLGLRQIYYSMNVEVTDKGDVPEGYKVSRKEKRNFPLILESPSPNQTSLYFCASSLGSGPYEKLFFGSGTQLSVL.

The V call is TRBV6-4, the J call TRBJ1-1; 9 bases line up with TRBD1. This CDR3 has 15 amino acids. V shed 4 bases and J 10 bases; nucleotides not matched to a gene: 13. Germline V gene lookup returns CDR1 MRHNA and CDR2 SNTAGT. In DNA form, the CDR3 reads TGTGCCAGCAGTGCCGGGACAGGGAGGAGTGTAGGAGCTTTCTTT. This translates into CASSAGTGRSVGAFF.

The CDR3 coding sequence is TGTGCCAGCAGGGGGGACAGGGCGAACACCGGGGAGCTGTTTTTT. Translated, it gives CASRGDRANTGELFF. The genes are TRBV27 and TRBJ2-2, with 9 bases that match TRBD1. The J segment lost 0 bases and the V segment lost 6 bases, leaving 2 bases of the junction unmatched. Germline CDR1 and CDR2: MNHEY and SMNVEV (reference sequence). This CDR3 is 15 amino acids long.

The gene calls are TRBV6-1 and TRBJ2-7; 10 nucleotides line up with TRBD1. The V and J ends lost 5 bases and 2 bases, in that order; junction bases with no gene match: 3. CDR3 size: 14 residues. Germline CDR1 reads MNHNS; CDR2 reads SASEGT. In DNA, the CDR3 is TGTGCCAGCAGTACGGGACAGGGGACCTACGAGCAGTACTTC. Encoded protein: CASSTGQGTYEQYF.

The CDR3 coding sequence is TGCGCCAGCAGCTTGGATCTGGGAGGGGTATCCGATGGCTACACCTTC. It translates to CASSLDLGGVSDGYTF. The chain links TRBV5-1 to TRBJ1-2; tentatively, D is TRBD1 (5 bases). Germline V gene data show CDR1 as SGHRS and CDR2 as YFSETQ. This CDR3 is 16 amino acids long. V was shortened by 0 bases and J by 6 bases, with 18 bases between the two germline ends.

A single count supports this clone. V usage is TRBV5-1 and J usage is TRBJ2-3, with a weak D call TRBD2 (6 bases). Germline-derived CDR1 and CDR2 are SGHRS and YFSETQ. The CDR3 extends over 13 amino acids. V was shortened by 5 bases and J by 4 bases, with 11 bases between the two germline ends. The DNA of the CDR3 is TGCGCCAGCAGTTCGGGGGATCCAGATACGCAGTATTTT. Amino acid sequence: CASSSGDPDTQYF. Combining the CDR3 with reference TRBV5-1 and TRBJ2-3 gives the whole variable domain KAGVTQTPRYLIKTRGQQVTLSCSPISGHRSVSWYQQTPGQGLQFLFEYFSETQRNKGNFPGRFSGRQFSNSRSEMNVSTLELGDSALYLCASSSGDPDTQYFGPGTRLTVL.

The chain combines TRBV9 with TRBJ1-2; 8 nucleotides line up with TRBD1. V trimming: 4 bases; J trimming: 2 bases; junction bases outside the gene matches: 4. Germline CDR1 SGDLS, CDR2 YYNGEE. The CDR3 has 14 residues. This CDR3 reads CASSRTGNNYGYTF. DNA for the CDR3: TGTGCCAGCAGCCGGACAGGGAACAACTATGGCTACACCTTC.

On this clone: An end of the junction does not agree with germline; a read error may underlie this. The chain recombines TRBV3-1 (or the pseudogene TRBV3-2) with TRBJ1-5; a possible D gene is TRBD1 (6 bases). CDR1 and CDR2 from the germline V gene are LGHDT and YNNKEL (reference sequence). The CDR3 is 17 residues long. Written as DNA, the CDR3 is TGTGCCAGCAGTCAAGCGGGGGGCTGGGGGGCGAGGCAGCCCCAGCATTTT. Translating gives CASSQAGGWGARQPQHF.

The chain combines TRBV6-6 with TRBJ1-3; D uncertain. Trimming left V 2 bases short and J 2 bases short, with 7 bases between. CDR3 length: 14 residues. Germline lookup yields CDR1 MNHNY and CDR2 SVGAGI (reference sequence). The CDR3 spells CASSYGQAGNTIYF. As DNA, the CDR3 is TGTGCCAGCAGTTACGGGCAGGCTGGAAACACCATATATTTT.

The chain couples TRBV5-1 to TRBJ1-6, with 10 bases identical to TRBD1. The CDR3 sequence is 15 residues long. The germline CDR1 and CDR2 sequences are SGHRS and YFSETQ. The J segment lost 8 bases and the V segment lost 1 base, leaving 3 bases of the junction unmatched. CDR3 sequence: CASSLRTGGDSPLHF. The CDR3 DNA follows: TGCGCCAGCAGCTTGAGGACAGGGGGGGATTCACCCCTCCACTTT.

V usage is TRBV2 and J usage is TRBJ1-6; tentatively, D is TRBD1 (5 bases). Trimming cost V 6 bases and J 7 bases, with 16 bases left between them. Germline assignment: CDR1 SNHLY and CDR2 FYNNEI. CDR3 length: 15 amino acids. As DNA, the CDR3 is TGTGCCAGCAGGCCACGTGGAGGGACCAATTCACCCCTCCACTTT. It specifies CASRPRGGTNSPLHF.

V gene TRBV5-1 combines with J gene TRBJ2-3; 13 bases align to TRBD2. Germline V CDR1 and CDR2: SGHRS, YFSETQ. The junction had 5 bases not matched to a gene; V was cut back by 2 bases and J by 2 bases. This CDR3 spans 17 amino acids. Written as DNA, the CDR3 is TGCGCCAGCAGCTTACCGGGACTAGCGGGGACCACAGATACGCAGTATTTT. Its translation is CASSLPGLAGTTDTQYF.

The genes are TRBV28 and TRBJ2-7; 7 bases align to TRBD1. In germline, CDR1 is MDHEN, CDR2 SYDVKM. The CDR3 spans 14 residues. The trim removed 5 bases at V and 3 bases at J, leaving 7 bases unmatched. The CDR3 nucleotides are TGTGCCAGCAGTCCCTCTGACAGGGACTACGAGCAGTACTTC. This sequence encodes CASSPSDRDYEQYF. Supplemented by reference TRBV28 and TRBJ2-7, the full variable domain reads DVKVTQSSRYLVKRTGEKVFLECVQDMDHENMFWYRQDPGLGLRLIYFSYDVKMKEKGDIPEGYSVSREKKERFSLILESASTNQTSMYLCASSPSDRDYEQYFGPGTRLTVT.